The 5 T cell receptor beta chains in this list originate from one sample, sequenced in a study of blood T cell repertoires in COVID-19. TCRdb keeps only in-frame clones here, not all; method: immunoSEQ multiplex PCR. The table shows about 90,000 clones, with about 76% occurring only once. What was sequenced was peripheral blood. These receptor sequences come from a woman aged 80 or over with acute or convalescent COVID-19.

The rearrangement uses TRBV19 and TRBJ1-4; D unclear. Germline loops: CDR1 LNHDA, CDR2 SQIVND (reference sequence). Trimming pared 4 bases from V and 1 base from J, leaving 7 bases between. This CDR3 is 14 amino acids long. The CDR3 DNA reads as TGTGCCAGTAGTACCACAATAACTAATGAAAAACTGTTTTTT. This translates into CASSTTITNEKLFF.

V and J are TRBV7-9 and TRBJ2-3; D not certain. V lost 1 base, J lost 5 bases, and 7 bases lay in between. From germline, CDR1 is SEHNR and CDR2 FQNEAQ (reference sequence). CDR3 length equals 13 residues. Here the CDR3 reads CASSLVAKDTQYF. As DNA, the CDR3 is TGTGCCAGCAGCTTAGTAGCCAAAGATACGCAGTATTTT.

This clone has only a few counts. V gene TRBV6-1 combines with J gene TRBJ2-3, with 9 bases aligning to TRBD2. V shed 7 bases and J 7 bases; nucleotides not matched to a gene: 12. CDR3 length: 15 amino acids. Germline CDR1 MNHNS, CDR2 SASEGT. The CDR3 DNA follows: TGTGCCAGCACCACGGGAGCGGGGGGCCCCCATACGCAGTATTTT. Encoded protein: CASTTGAGGPHTQYF.

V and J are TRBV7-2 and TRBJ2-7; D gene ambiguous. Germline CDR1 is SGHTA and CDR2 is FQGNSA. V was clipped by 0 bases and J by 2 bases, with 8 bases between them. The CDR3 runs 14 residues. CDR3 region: CASSLAPLTYEQYF. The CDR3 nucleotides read TGTGCCAGCAGCTTAGCCCCCCTAACCTACGAGCAGTACTTC. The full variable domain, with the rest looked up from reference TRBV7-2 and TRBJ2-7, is GAGVSQSPSNKVTEKGKDVELRCDPISGHTALYWYRQSLGQGLEFLIYFQGNSAPDKSGLPSDRFSAERTGGSVSTLTIQRTQQEDSAVYLCASSLAPLTYEQYFGPGTRLTVT.

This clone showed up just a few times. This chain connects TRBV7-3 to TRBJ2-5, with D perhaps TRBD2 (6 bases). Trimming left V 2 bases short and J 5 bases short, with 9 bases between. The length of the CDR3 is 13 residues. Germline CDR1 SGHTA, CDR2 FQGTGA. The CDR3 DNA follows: TGTGCCAGCAGCTTATGGGCGGGGGAGACCCAGTACTTC. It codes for CASSLWAGETQYF.